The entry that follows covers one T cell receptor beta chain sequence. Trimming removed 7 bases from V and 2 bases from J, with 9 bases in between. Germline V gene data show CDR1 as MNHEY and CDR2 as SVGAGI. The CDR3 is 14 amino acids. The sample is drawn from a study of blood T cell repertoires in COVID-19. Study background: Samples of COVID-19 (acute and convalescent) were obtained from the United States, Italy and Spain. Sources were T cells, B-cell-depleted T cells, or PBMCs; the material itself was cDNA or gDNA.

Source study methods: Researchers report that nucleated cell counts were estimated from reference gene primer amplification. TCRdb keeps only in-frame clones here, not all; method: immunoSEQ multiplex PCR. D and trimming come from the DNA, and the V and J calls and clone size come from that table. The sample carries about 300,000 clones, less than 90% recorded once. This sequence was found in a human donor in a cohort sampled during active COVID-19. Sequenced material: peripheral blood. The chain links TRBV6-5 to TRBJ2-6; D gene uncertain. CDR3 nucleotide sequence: TGTGCCAGCAACACCATCCCTGGGGCCAACGTCCTGACTTTC. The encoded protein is CASNTIPGANVLTF.